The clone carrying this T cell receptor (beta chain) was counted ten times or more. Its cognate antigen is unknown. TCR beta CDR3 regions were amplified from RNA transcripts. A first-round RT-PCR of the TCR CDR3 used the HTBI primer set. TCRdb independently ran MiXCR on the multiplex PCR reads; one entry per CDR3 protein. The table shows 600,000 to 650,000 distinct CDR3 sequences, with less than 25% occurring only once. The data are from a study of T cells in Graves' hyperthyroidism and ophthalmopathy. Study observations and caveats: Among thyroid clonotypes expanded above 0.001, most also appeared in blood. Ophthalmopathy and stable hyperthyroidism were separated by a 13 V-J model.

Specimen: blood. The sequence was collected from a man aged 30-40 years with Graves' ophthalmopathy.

The CDR3 DNA is TGTGCCAGCAGCTTATCACCCCTAGCTAGCTCTGGAAACACCATATATTTT. Its protein product is CASSLSPLASSGNTIYF. V and J are TRBV7-2 and TRBJ1-3; no clear D. V dropped 2 bases and J dropped 0 bases, with 14 bases sitting between them. CDR3 length: 17 amino acids. Germline CDR1 SGHTA, CDR2 FQGNSA.